Below, 31 T cell receptor beta chains from the same sample are listed, as sequenced in a study of T cell repertoires in cytomegalovirus infection. Each CDR3 protein is one row after TCRdb ran MiXCR on the reads. The sample shows under 600,000 distinct CDR3 sequences, about 17% of them seen only once. The sample comprised CD8+ T cells from PBMCs. These receptors were taken from a human donor in good health (CMV status not recorded). Some clones in this sample may be carry-over from other donors' samples.

This clonotype occurred a few times. The rearrangement joins TRBV12-3 or TRBV12-4 to TRBJ2-6; the D gene is possibly TRBD1 (6 bases). V was cut by 5 bases and J by 0 bases, with 14 bases left in between. CDR3 length: 17 amino acids. The CDR3 DNA follows: TGTGCCAGCAGTCCCCGGACAGTGAACTCTGGGGCCAACGTCCTGACTTTC. This sequence encodes CASSPRTVNSGANVLTF.

This clonotype occurred a few times. J is TRBJ1-6 and V is TRBV19; D gene unclear. V lost 9 bases to trimming and J lost 7 bases, with 16 bases between them. CDR1 LNHDA and CDR2 SQIVND come from the germline V gene (reference sequence). This CDR3 is 14 amino acids long. The CDR3 nucleotides read TGTGCCAGCAATCCGGCCGATCGGAATTCACCCCTCCACTTT. Its protein product is CASNPADRNSPLHF.

The chain uses TRBV6-5 and TRBJ2-7, with 7 bases aligning to TRBD2. Germline-derived CDR1 and CDR2 are MNHEY and SVGAGI. The CDR3 is 15 residues long. Trimming took 0 bases from V and 3 from J; bases not matched to a gene: 5. CDR3 DNA sequence: TGTGCCAGCAGTTACTCGAGCGGGGCTGGCTACGAGCAGTACTTC. Its translation is CASSYSSGAGYEQYF.

The V call is TRBV10-3, the J call TRBJ1-3; D is possibly TRBD1 (5 bases). Germline assignment: CDR1 ENHRY and CDR2 SYGVKD. The CDR3 is 15 amino acids. Trimming removed 4 bases from V and 6 bases from J, with 16 bases in between. The CDR3 loop reads CAISGPTEGQNTIYF. The CDR3 DNA follows: TGTGCCATCAGTGGCCCGACTGAGGGGCAAAACACCATATATTTT.

CDR3 loop: CSARDRQRGVPYEQYF. The CDR3 DNA reads TGCAGTGCTAGAGATAGGCAGCGGGGGGTACCCTACGAGCAGTACTTC. The chain is built from TRBV20-1 and TRBJ2-7; 9 bases align to TRBD2. CDR3 length: 16 residues. The V gene end was trimmed by 0 bases and the J gene end by 2 bases; junction bases not matched to a gene: 8. Germline V gives CDR1 DFQATT, CDR2 SNEGSKA (reference sequence).

This clonotype was detected ten times or more. The chain joins TRBV7-9 to TRBJ2-5; TRBD2 agrees at 8 bases. This CDR3 region has 15 residues. V lost 5 bases and J lost 2; bases outside the gene matches: 7. The germline CDR1 and CDR2 sequences are SEHNR and FQNEAQ (reference sequence). The CDR3 spells CASSHLLAGQETQYF. The CDR3 nucleotides are TGTGCCAGCAGCCACCTCTTAGCGGGGCAAGAGACCCAGTACTTC.

The chain joins TRBV7-9 to TRBJ2-1; D is possibly TRBD1 (5 bases). Trimming removed 1 base from V and 9 bases from J, with 10 bases in between. CDR3 length equals 13 residues. The germline CDR1 and CDR2 sequences are SEHNR and FQNEAQ (reference sequence). Here the CDR3 DNA reads TGTGCCAGCAGCTTAGTATGGGGCGGTGAGCAGTTCTTC. Translated: CASSLVWGGEQFF.

This clonotype was observed many times. The chain couples TRBV4-1 to TRBJ2-7; D not certain. Germline V gene sequence: CDR1 MGHRA, CDR2 YSYEKL. The V end was cut by 0 bases, the J end by 6 bases, with 15 bases between. CDR3 length: 15 amino acids. CDR3 coding DNA: TGCGCCAGCAGCCAAGATCGGTCTAGGAGCAGCGAGCAGTACTTC. Residues: CASSQDRSRSSEQYF.

There are a few counts of this clonotype. The chain employs TRBV27 and TRBJ1-2, with TRBD1 matching 12 bases. The ends lost 5 bases at V and 3 bases at J; junction bases unmatched: 1. The CDR3 runs to 14 residues. Looked up from germline, CDR1 is MNHEY and CDR2 is SMNVEV (reference sequence). For the CDR3, the DNA is TGTGCCAGCAGTGGGACAGGGGGCCACTATGGCTACACCTTC. Translated, it gives CASSGTGGHYGYTF.

A few counts support this clonotype. V usage is TRBV5-1 and J usage is TRBJ2-1; TRBD1 matches at 8 bases. Trimming cost V 4 bases and J 4 bases; bases outside gene matches: 13. This CDR3 has 17 amino acids. CDR1 SGHRS and CDR2 YFSETQ come from the germline V gene. The CDR3, as DNA: TGCGCCAGCAGCCCAGATGGAGACAGGGGCTTTTACAATGAGCAGTTCTTC. It encodes CASSPDGDRGFYNEQFF. The whole variable domain, filled in from reference TRBV5-1 and TRBJ2-1, reads KAGVTQTPRYLIKTRGQQVTLSCSPISGHRSVSWYQQTPGQGLQFLFEYFSETQRNKGNFPGRFSGRQFSNSRSEMNVSTLELGDSALYLCASSPDGDRGFYNEQFFGPGTRLTVL.

The rearrangement links TRBV7-3 to TRBJ2-1; 11 bases line up with TRBD2. After removal of 5 bases from V and 7 bases from J, the junction contained 7 bases not matched to a gene. The germline V gene has CDR1 SGHTA and CDR2 FQGTGA. The CDR3 loop spans 15 amino acids. For the CDR3, the DNA is TGTGCCAGCAGCCCTGTAGCGGGGGGGCTGAATGAGCAGTTCTTC. Residues: CASSPVAGGLNEQFF.

This clonotype was detected many times. The rearrangement joins TRBV7-9 to TRBJ2-5, with 10 bases lining up with TRBD1. Germline CDR1 is SEHNR and CDR2 is FQNEAQ (reference sequence). There are 15 residues in the CDR3. V lost 3 bases, J lost 5 bases, and 6 bases stayed unmatched. In nucleotides, the CDR3 is TGTGCCAGCAGCTTCTCGACAGGGGGCCGGGAGACCCAGTACTTC. This gives the protein CASSFSTGGRETQYF. The full variable domain, its missing parts supplied by reference TRBV7-9 and TRBJ2-5, is DTGVSQNPRHKITKRGQNVTFRCDPISEHNRLYWYRQTLGQGPEFLTYFQNEAQLEKSRLLSDRFSAERPKGSFSTLEIQRTEQGDSAMYLCASSFSTGGRETQYFGPGTRLLVL.

The chain is built from TRBV30 and TRBJ2-1; 9 bases align to TRBD2. The germline gives CDR1 GTSNPN, CDR2 SVGIG (reference sequence). V lost 8 bases to trimming and J lost 9 bases; unmatched junction nucleotides: 11. This CDR3 is built from 13 residues. In nucleotides, the CDR3 is TGTGCCGTCTCGGCGGGAGGGCCCGGTGAGCAGTTCTTC. Its translation: CAVSAGGPGEQFF.

This clonotype showed up many times. The DNA of the CDR3 is TGCAGTGCCCCCGGGGGAGGAGAGGGCGATGAGCAGTTCTTC. This translates into CSAPGGGEGDEQFF. The J gene is TRBJ2-1, the V gene TRBV20-1, with D possibly matching TRBD2 (6 bases). The CDR3 is 14 amino acids. V gave up 6 bases and J gave up 8 bases, with 20 bases separating them. Germline-derived CDR1 and CDR2 are DFQATT and SNEGSKA (reference sequence).

The gene calls are TRBV12-3 or TRBV12-4 and TRBJ2-7; unclear D gene. The CDR3 is 12 residues long. Trimming removed 6 bases from V and 3 bases from J, with 9 bases in between. The CDR3 coding sequence is TGTGCCAGCAGCCAACTCAGCTACGAGCAGTACTTC. It yields the protein CASSQLSYEQYF.

V usage is TRBV6-5 and J usage is TRBJ2-5; D may correspond to TRBD1 or TRBD2 (6 bases each). V was shortened by 5 bases and J by 5 bases, with 21 bases between the two germline ends. The germline gives CDR1 MNHEY, CDR2 SVGAGI. The CDR3 sequence is 16 residues long. CDR3 DNA sequence: TGTGCCAGCAGTCCCACCGGGGGACAAGTTTTCGAGACCCAGTACTTC. Translated: CASSPTGGQVFETQYF.

This clonotype was counted at least ten times. The chain couples TRBV7-8 to TRBJ1-2; D gene unclear. The germline CDR1 and CDR2 sequences are SGHVS and FQNEAQ. V was trimmed by 3 bases and J by 2 bases, leaving 13 bases between them. CDR3 length: 15 residues. The CDR3 is CASSLAGLANYGYTF. The DNA for the CDR3 is TGTGCCAGCAGCTTGGCGGGGTTGGCAAACTATGGCTACACCTTC.

Only a few counts were recorded for this clonotype. The chain joins TRBV7-3 to TRBJ2-5; D gene ambiguous. Between the trimmed V and J ends, which lost 4 bases and 3 bases, there was a span of 15 bases. This CDR3 is built from 15 residues. CDR1 is SGHTA and CDR2 is FQGTGA in the germline V gene. The CDR3 DNA reads TGTGCCAGCAGCTCCGTCTTGAGGCCTGAAGAGACCCAGTACTTC. Translation: CASSSVLRPEETQYF.

Points on this clonotype: At one end, the junction sequence differs from germline, possibly due to a read error. V is TRBV4-1 and J is TRBJ2-1, with D possibly being TRBD1 (7 bases). Germline CDR1 and CDR2: MGHRA and YSYEKL. The CDR3 has 16 residues. The CDR3 loop reads CASSPYAGGSYNEPFF. The CDR3 DNA reads TGCGCCAGCAGCCCCTATGCAGGGGGGTCCTACAATGAGCCGTTCTTC.

For this clonotype: A much larger clone lies one base from this, so it may be a read error. The genes are TRBV15 and TRBJ2-4; the D gene is possibly TRBD1 (5 bases). V was trimmed by 2 bases and J by 11 bases, leaving 28 bases between them. In germline, CDR1 is LNHNV, CDR2 YYDKDF (reference sequence). The CDR3 is 18 residues long. DNA of the CDR3: TGTGCCACCAGCAGAACTAAATTCGCAGGGAAGGGGAAAAATTTTCAGTACTTC. This encodes CATSRTKFAGKGKNFQYF.

This clonotype has ten or more counts. The chain combines TRBV27 with TRBJ2-7; D possibly uses TRBD1 or TRBD2 (5 bases each). Germline V gene data show CDR1 as MNHEY and CDR2 as SMNVEV (reference sequence). The V and J ends lost 8 bases and 5 bases respectively, with 19 bases between them. The CDR3 is 14 amino acids. Here the CDR3 DNA reads TGTGCCAGCGGGGGTTTTGGTGTCTTCAACGAGCAGTACTTC. Translated: CASGGFGVFNEQYF.

This clonotype occurred a few times. The rearrangement joins TRBV3-1 to TRBJ1-6; 8 bases agree with TRBD1. There are 16 residues in the CDR3. The junction had 11 bases not matched to a gene; V was cut back by 3 bases and J by 10 bases. CDR1 is LGHDT and CDR2 is YNNKEL in the germline V gene (reference sequence). For the CDR3, the DNA is TGTGCCAGCAGCCAGCTTTTAGCAGGGGGCAGATCACCCCTCCACTTT. This gives the protein CASSQLLAGGRSPLHF.

This clonotype was detected many times. The chain joins TRBV12-3 or TRBV12-4 to TRBJ2-2; D gene unclear. Between the trimmed V and J ends, which lost 5 bases and 7 bases, there was a span of 8 bases. This CDR3 has 12 residues. Here the CDR3 DNA reads TGTGCCAGCAGTCCACCGGGCGGGGAGCTGTTTTTT. It codes for CASSPPGGELFF.

This clonotype was counted only a few times. V gene TRBV28 combines with J gene TRBJ2-7, with D tentatively TRBD2 (5 bases). The germline gives CDR1 MDHEN, CDR2 SYDVKM. The CDR3 is 15 amino acids. V lost 7 bases, J lost 2 bases, and 18 bases lay in between. The CDR3 region has the DNA TGTGCCAGCACCCCCCGGGGTGGGGTTGCCTACGAGCAGTACTTC. Translation: CASTPRGGVAYEQYF.

The chain is built from TRBV7-8 and TRBJ1-1, with no clear D. This CDR3 spans 11 amino acids. Germline V gene sequence: CDR1 SGHVS, CDR2 FQNEAQ. V lost 5 bases to trimming and J lost 3 bases, with 4 bases between them. The CDR3 DNA reads TGTGCCAGCAGCATCGACACTGAAGCTTTCTTT. It encodes CASSIDTEAFF. The full variable domain, rest sourced from reference TRBV7-8 and TRBJ1-1, is GAGVSQSPRYKVAKRGQDVALRCDPISGHVSLFWYQQALGQGPEFLTYFQNEAQLDKSGLPSDRFFAERPEGSVSTLKIQRTQQEDSAVYLCASSIDTEAFFGQGTRLTVV.

This clonotype was seen many times. The chain uses TRBV6-5 and TRBJ1-1; TRBD1 matches 8 bases. Trimming cost V 4 bases and J 8 bases; bases outside gene matches: 15. CDR3 length equals 16 residues. Germline CDR1 and CDR2: MNHEY and SVGAGI. CDR3 region: CASSSLLGQGAEEAFF. Here the CDR3 DNA reads TGTGCCAGCAGTTCCCTTCTGGGGCAGGGGGCCGAGGAAGCTTTCTTT.

This clonotype was observed many times. The chain links TRBV6-7 to TRBJ2-7; no firm D call. TRBV6-7 is an ORF, with its function uncertain. This CDR3 region has 14 residues. V dropped 2 bases and J dropped 6 bases, with 14 bases sitting between them. Here the CDR3 DNA reads TGTGCCAGCAGTTACCGCCTTCCCGCCCTCGAGCAGTACTTC. Translation gives CASSYRLPALEQYF.

This clonotype was recorded a few times. CDR3 sequence reads: CASSLLAGTHNEQFF. In DNA, the CDR3 is TGTGCCAGCAGTCTCCTAGCGGGAACTCACAATGAGCAGTTCTTC. The chain joins TRBV27 to TRBJ2-1, with TRBD2 matching over 9 bases. V shed 5 bases and J 5 bases; nucleotides not matched to a gene: 7. This CDR3 spans 15 amino acids. Germline values: CDR1 MNHEY, CDR2 SMNVEV (reference sequence).

This clonotype has just a few counts. The genes are TRBV19 and TRBJ2-1, with D tentatively TRBD2 (6 bases). The germline V and J ends were trimmed by 4 bases and 0 bases, with 13 bases remaining between them. This CDR3 has 16 amino acids. CDR1 is LNHDA and CDR2 is SQIVND in the germline V gene (reference sequence). Here the CDR3 reads CASSNWRGSSYNEQFF. In DNA form, the CDR3 reads TGTGCCAGTAGTAATTGGCGGGGTAGCTCCTACAATGAGCAGTTCTTC.

The chain has TRBV9 and TRBJ2-1, with TRBD2 matching over 9 bases. V was pared by 3 bases and J by 6 bases, with 10 bases of the junction left unmatched. The CDR3 totals 16 residues. Germline CDR1 and CDR2: SGDLS and YYNGEE. The CDR3: CASSEGGRVRGNEQFF. The CDR3 coding sequence is TGTGCCAGCAGCGAAGGCGGGAGGGTCCGCGGCAATGAGCAGTTCTTC.

In its sample, this clonotype was seen many times. CDR3 in amino acids: CASSWDRGAMSYNEQFF. CDR3 DNA: TGTGCCAGCAGCTGGGACAGGGGGGCGATGTCCTACAATGAGCAGTTCTTC. This chain uses TRBV7-2 with TRBJ2-1; 11 bases are a match to TRBD1. Germline V gene sequence: CDR1 SGHTA, CDR2 FQGNSA. This CDR3 comprises 17 residues. Trimming removed 4 bases from V and 1 base from J; junction bases left unmatched: 6.